These 2 T cell receptor beta chains share one sample of origin, sequenced in a study of identical twins. Each CDR3 protein gets one entry after TCRdb re-called the 5' RACE reads with MiXCR. The table records hundreds of thousands of distinct CDR3 sequences, around 8.6% of them present only once. The same data also contributed to another study, on yellow fever vaccine responses in identical twins.

What was sequenced was PBMCs. Receptors were obtained from a woman younger than 30 in good health.

This clonotype was detected only a few times. The chain uses TRBV20-1 and TRBJ2-7; 9 bases match TRBD1. Germline trimming cut 6 bases from V and 7 bases from J; bases unmatched to any gene: 13. The CDR3 consists of 14 residues. Germline-derived CDR1 and CDR2 are DFQATT and SNEGSKA (reference sequence). The CDR3 protein is CSAQTGTGLREQYF. CDR3 DNA sequence: TGCAGTGCACAGACCGGGACAGGGTTGAGAGAGCAGTACTTC.

This clonotype was seen ten or more times. The CDR3 reads CASNPLVGDEQYF. In DNA, the CDR3 is TGTGCCAGCAACCCCCTTGTGGGCGACGAGCAGTACTTC. The gene calls are TRBV7-9 and TRBJ2-7; D gene ambiguous. The germline V gene has CDR1 SEHNR and CDR2 FQNEAQ (reference sequence). CDR3 length: 13 amino acids. V was clipped by 7 bases and J by 5 bases, with 15 bases between them.